Here is one TCR beta chain with its context. Its antigen is unknown. The V end was cut by 5 bases, the J end by 1 base, with 17 bases between. Germline V gene sequence: CDR1 MNHEY, CDR2 SMNVEV (reference sequence). The CDR3 is 16 amino acids. This entry comes from a study of blood T cell dynamics during melanoma immunotherapy. Study information: Metastatic melanoma patients received first-line pembrolizumab or nivolumab plus ipilimumab. Study findings and constraints: The study could not tell melanoma-specific clones from general immune activation.

Time point here: week 3, after first cycle of checkpoint inhibitor. Response was assessed by RECIST 1.1 at 12 weeks, except a couple of rapid progressors. Patients had no prior systemic cancer treatment, immunosuppressants or other active cancers. The table came from immunoSEQ multiplex PCR; TCRdb's copy has only in-frame clones and leaves some out. Of 15,000 to 20,000 clones detected, about 94% appear once; the ten largest clones hold under 0.25%. This chain links TRBV27 with TRBJ1-1, with a weak D call TRBD1 (5 bases). The specimen comprised effector memory CD8+ T cells from blood, sampled from a patient treated with checkpoint blockade. This TCR was sampled from a human donor with melanoma. CDR3 DNA sequence: TGTGCCAGCAGTCCCCTTCCGAGGGGACCGAACACTGAAGCTTTCTTT. Translation: CASSPLPRGPNTEAFF.